The clone carrying this TCR beta chain was seen at least ten times. Its antigen is unidentified. The CDR3 extends over 18 amino acids. V was shortened by 3 bases and J by 1 base, with 18 bases between the two germline ends. Preparing the TCRbeta library involved the use of unique molecular identifiers. TCRdb recomputed calls from the PCR reads with MiXCR, one row per CDR3 protein. The sample holds about 300,000 distinct CDR3 sequences, over 7.5% seen once. The data were obtained in a study of T-cell reconstitution after alpha-beta-depleted transplantation in children. Study conclusions and caveats: Counts and diversity of T cells one year after transplant came mostly from newly produced T cells. Surviving recipient cells, namely T cells and thymic progenitors, were the source of high day-60 TCRbeta diversity in some patients.

The chain uses TRBV12-3 or TRBV12-4 and TRBJ2-2; no definite D call. The TCR sequence derives from a female patient aged 2-15 years who had a stem cell transplant for Fanconi anemia, so the T cells may come from the graft donor. Sequenced here: peripheral blood, sampled 360 days after TCRalphabeta/CD19-depleted stem cell transplant. CDR3 protein: CASSLYKGYSVNTGELFF. CDR3 nucleotides: TGTGCCAGCAGTTTGTATAAGGGCTATTCCGTGAACACCGGGGAGCTGTTTTTT.